One and the same sample provided the 24 T cell receptor beta chains below, sequenced in a study of beta chain features in type 1 diabetes. Reverse transcribing all isolated RNA meant expressed TCRB transcripts were sequenced. The data were produced by immunoSEQ multiplex PCR, yet TCRdb's version contains in-frame clones alone and is incomplete. Of over 100,000 clones in the sample, less than 40% were seen once. Sequencing was done on a sample of stem cell memory CD4+ T cells from blood. These receptors were taken from a woman aged 18-30 years in good health.

This sequence joins TRBV7-2 and TRBJ2-1; D uncertain. Trimming shortened V by 1 base and J by 8 bases, and 12 bases separated the two germline ends. Per the germline V gene, CDR1 is SGHTA and CDR2 is FQGNSA. This CDR3 comprises 14 residues. The DNA of the CDR3 is TGTGCCAGCAGCTTAGTTCCTAGAACCCATGAGCAGTTCTTC. Translated: CASSLVPRTHEQFF.

J is TRBJ2-1 and V is TRBV5-1; the match to TRBD2 covers 11 bases. The ends lost 2 bases at V and 7 bases at J; junction bases unmatched: 5. Per germline, CDR1 SGHRS and CDR2 YFSETQ. There are 15 residues in the CDR3. The chain's CDR3 is CASSFSSGRLNEQFF. The CDR3 DNA is TGCGCCAGCAGCTTTTCTAGCGGGAGGTTAAATGAGCAGTTCTTC.

This clone appeared once. The V and J genes are TRBV4-3 and TRBJ2-7, with D possibly being TRBD2 (6 bases). The CDR3 is 13 residues long. The V end was cut by 5 bases, the J end by 7 bases, with 15 bases between. Germline V CDR1 and CDR2: LGHNA, YSLEER. CDR3: CASSARGGGEQYF. CDR3 sequence (DNA): TGCGCCAGCAGCGCACGGGGTGGAGGGGAGCAGTACTTC.

This clone has just a few counts. V and J are TRBV5-1 and TRBJ2-5; 11 bases line up with TRBD1. There are 16 residues in the CDR3. In germline, CDR1 is SGHRS, CDR2 YFSETQ. The ends lost 3 bases at V and 5 bases at J; junction bases unmatched: 9. This CDR3 is CASSWYPGQGDETQYF. CDR3 nucleotides: TGCGCCAGCAGCTGGTACCCGGGACAGGGGGACGAGACCCAGTACTTC. The full variable domain, completed using reference TRBV5-1 and TRBJ2-5, is KAGVTQTPRYLIKTRGQQVTLSCSPISGHRSVSWYQQTPGQGLQFLFEYFSETQRNKGNFPGRFSGRQFSNSRSEMNVSTLELGDSALYLCASSWYPGQGDETQYFGPGTRLLVL.

The J gene is TRBJ1-1, the V gene TRBV4-1; tentatively, D is TRBD1 (6 bases). V lost 4 bases, J lost 4 bases, and 19 bases lay in between. This CDR3 region has 16 residues. CDR1 and CDR2 from the germline V gene are MGHRA and YSYEKL. In DNA form, the CDR3 reads TGCGCCAGCAGCCTTAATCTCGGGCCCAGGGGCACTGAAGCTTTCTTT. Residues: CASSLNLGPRGTEAFF.

The genes are TRBV9 and TRBJ2-1; D possibly corresponds to TRBD2 (5 bases). Trimming pared 6 bases from V and 7 bases from J, leaving 14 bases between. This CDR3 has 13 amino acids. Germline CDR1 and CDR2: SGDLS and YYNGEE. CDR3 bases: TGTGCCAGCAATCCGGGATCTGGTAATGAGCAGTTCTTC. Translation: CASNPGSGNEQFF.

This chain connects TRBV5-1 to TRBJ1-1; D is unclear. V lost 1 base and J lost 5, with 12 bases in between. The length of the CDR3 is 14 residues. Looked up from germline, CDR1 is SGHRS and CDR2 is YFSETQ. The CDR3 is CASSLPGLFTEAFF. The CDR3 nucleotides are TGCGCCAGCAGCTTGCCCGGGTTGTTTACTGAAGCTTTCTTT.

This clone was seen more than once but under ten times. The V call is TRBV23-1, the J call TRBJ2-7; 9 bases fit TRBD1. TRBV23-1 is reported as an ORF; its role is uncertain. There are 17 residues in the CDR3. The V segment lost 4 bases and the J segment 1 base; nucleotides outside the gene matches: 11. In DNA, the CDR3 is TGCGCCAGCAGTCCTCAACGACAGGGGGGCCTTTCCTACGAGCAGTACTTC. Protein sequence: CASSPQRQGGLSYEQYF.

This clone was seen a few times. The V call is TRBV5-1, the J call TRBJ1-1, with 11 bases matching TRBD1. Germline V CDR1 and CDR2: SGHRS, YFSETQ. CDR3 size: 16 residues. V dropped 3 bases and J dropped 0; count of bases not matched to a gene: 4. CDR3 in DNA: TGCGCCAGCAGCTGGGGACAGGGGGGCTTGAACACTGAAGCTTTCTTT. The encoded protein is CASSWGQGGLNTEAFF.

This clone was found a few times. V gene TRBV7-2 combines with J gene TRBJ1-5; D uncertain. Germline assignment: CDR1 SGHTA and CDR2 FQGNSA. V was clipped by 1 base and J by 2 bases, with 18 bases between them. The CDR3 spans 18 residues. The CDR3 is CASSLGVFAFTGNQPQHF. CDR3 in DNA: TGTGCCAGCAGCTTAGGTGTTTTTGCGTTCACTGGCAATCAGCCCCAGCATTTT. The entire variable domain, with the rest obtained from reference TRBV7-2 and TRBJ1-5, is as follows: GAGVSQSPSNKVTEKGKDVELRCDPISGHTALYWYRQSLGQGLEFLIYFQGNSAPDKSGLPSDRFSAERTGGSVSTLTIQRTQQEDSAVYLCASSLGVFAFTGNQPQHFGDGTRLSIL.

The chain employs TRBV6-1 and TRBJ2-7; 9 bases map to TRBD2. CDR1 and CDR2 from the germline V gene are MNHNS and SASEGT. This CDR3 comprises 15 residues. Trimming cost V 4 bases and J 4 bases; bases outside gene matches: 8. In DNA, the CDR3 is TGTGCCAGCAGTGCGGCGGGAGGGCCGGCTTACGAGCAGTACTTC. It codes for CASSAAGGPAYEQYF.

The chain is built from TRBV5-6 and TRBJ2-1; TRBD2 matches 9 bases. The CDR3 sequence is 15 residues long. Germline values: CDR1 SGHDT, CDR2 YYEEEE. V dropped 1 base and J dropped 7; count of bases not matched to a gene: 6. The CDR3 loop reads CASSLLAGKGNEQFF. The CDR3 bases are TGTGCCAGCAGCTTGCTAGCGGGAAAAGGAAATGAGCAGTTCTTC.

This sequence joins TRBV7-2 and TRBJ2-2, with 8 positions matching TRBD2. CDR1 is SGHTA and CDR2 is FQGNSA in the germline V gene. V dropped 5 bases and J dropped 6; count of bases not matched to a gene: 11. The CDR3 contains 16 residues. The CDR3 DNA follows: TGTGCCAGCAGCACAGGAGGCGCGGGAGGACCCGGGGAGCTGTTTTTT. Protein sequence: CASSTGGAGGPGELFF.

CDR3 sequence (DNA): TGTGCCAGCAGTTACAGGGGAAATGAGCAGTTCTTC. Its translation is CASSYRGNEQFF. The V gene is TRBV28, the J gene TRBJ2-1; 7 bases align to TRBD1. This CDR3 has 12 amino acids. CDR1 is MDHEN and CDR2 is SYDVKM in the germline V gene. V was pared by 4 bases and J by 7 bases, with 1 base of the junction left unmatched.

The rearrangement joins TRBV6-1 to TRBJ2-1; 11 bases align to TRBD2. CDR1 and CDR2 from the germline V gene are MNHNS and SASEGT. The CDR3 contains 15 residues. Losses at the gene ends were 2 bases for V and 8 bases for J; bases not matched to a gene: 5. This CDR3 reads CASSEFPSGRHEQFF. CDR3 bases: TGTGCCAGCAGTGAATTCCCTAGCGGGAGGCATGAGCAGTTCTTC.

The chain employs TRBV2 and TRBJ2-6; D is perhaps TRBD2 (5 bases). CDR3 length equals 15 residues. Germline CDR1 is SNHLY and CDR2 is FYNNEI. Trimming left V 5 bases short and J 0 bases short, with 8 bases between. The CDR3, as DNA: TGTGCCAGCAGTAACCGGGACTCTGGGGCCAACGTCCTGACTTTC. As protein: CASSNRDSGANVLTF.

The chain carries TRBV7-2 and TRBJ2-2, with a possible D match to TRBD1 (6 bases). The CDR3 sequence is 14 residues long. The germline V gene encodes CDR1 SGHTA and CDR2 FQGNSA. V was clipped by 3 bases and J by 4 bases, with 9 bases between them. The CDR3 nucleotides are TGTGCCAGCAGCTTTCAACAGGGCACCGGGGAGCTGTTTTTT. Protein: CASSFQQGTGELFF.

V usage is TRBV18 and J usage is TRBJ1-2; a possible D gene is TRBD1 (6 bases). Trimming left V 4 bases short and J 1 base short, with 16 bases between. The CDR3 runs to 16 residues. Germline CDR1 is KGHSH and CDR2 is LQKENI. The CDR3 spells CASSLLGHQNNYGYTF. In nucleotides, the CDR3 is TGTGCCAGCTCACTATTGGGACACCAAAATAACTATGGCTACACCTTC.

The rearrangement uses TRBV7-2 and TRBJ2-1; 8 nucleotides align to TRBD2. Germline CDR1 SGHTA, CDR2 FQGNSA. The CDR3 runs to 14 residues. Trimming removed 5 bases from V and 5 bases from J; junction bases left unmatched: 5. CDR3 in amino acids: CASSLGLADNEQFF. CDR3 coding DNA: TGTGCCAGCAGCCTCGGACTAGCCGACAATGAGCAGTTCTTC.

V and J are TRBV15 and TRBJ2-1, with D perhaps matching TRBD2 (5 bases). In germline, CDR1 is LNHNV, CDR2 YYDKDF (reference sequence). This CDR3 comprises 16 residues. The V gene lost 0 bases and the J gene lost 7 bases, with 16 bases spanning the gap. The CDR3 bases are TGTGCCACCAGCAGAGATTTGAGGGCCTTCGTAAATGAGCAGTTCTTC. It translates to CATSRDLRAFVNEQFF.

This clone was recorded only once. V gene TRBV5-1 combines with J gene TRBJ2-3; 7 bases are a match to TRBD2. This CDR3 spans 14 amino acids. Germline V lookup: CDR1 SGHRS, CDR2 YFSETQ. The V segment lost 3 bases and the J segment 3 bases; nucleotides outside the gene matches: 4. CDR3 sequence: CASSYERETDTQYF. As DNA, the CDR3 is TGCGCCAGCAGCTACGAGCGGGAAACAGATACGCAGTATTTT.

This clone occurred a few times. The chain uses TRBV19 and TRBJ1-1; 10 bases fit TRBD1. In germline, CDR1 is LNHDA, CDR2 SQIVND (reference sequence). J gave up 1 base and V 6 bases, and 2 bases lay outside the gene matches. The CDR3 is 14 residues long. DNA of the CDR3: TGTGCCAGTAGCTGGGACAGGGGGAACACTGAAGCTTTCTTT. Amino acids: CASSWDRGNTEAFF.

V is TRBV5-1 and J is TRBJ2-1, with 11 bases identical to TRBD2. This CDR3 is 16 amino acids long. Germline V gives CDR1 SGHRS, CDR2 YFSETQ. The V and J ends lost 0 bases and 4 bases, in that order; junction bases with no gene match: 3. CDR3 sequence: CASSLARLAGYNEQFF. The CDR3 DNA sequence: TGCGCCAGCAGCTTGGCTCGACTAGCGGGGTACAATGAGCAGTTCTTC.

This chain joins TRBV9 and TRBJ2-7; 9 bases map to TRBD2. CDR3 length equals 15 residues. Looked up from germline, CDR1 is SGDLS and CDR2 is YYNGEE. After removal of 3 bases from V and 3 bases from J, the junction contained 7 bases not matched to a gene. The CDR3 bases are TGTGCCAGCAGCGCCTCCGGGACTAGCTTCTACGAGCAGTACTTC. Its translation: CASSASGTSFYEQYF.